Listed here is a single T cell receptor beta chain. These data are taken from a study of blood T cell repertoires in COVID-19. Overall study context: Spain, Italy and the United States supplied samples that represented acute and convalescent COVID-19.

Followed longitudinally, the Seattle patients had been enrolled during active infection. TCRdb's table, derived via immunoSEQ multiplex PCR, lists solely in-frame clones and lacks some. The sample yields around 190,000 clones, roughly 80% seen once. CDR3 length equals 13 residues. Trimming took off 8 bases at V and 6 bases at J, with 14 bases between the two ends. Sequenced input: peripheral blood. The clonotype comes from a woman aged 40 to 50 with COVID-19, enrolled during active disease. V gene TRBV5-3 combines with J gene TRBJ2-2; D gene uncertain. TRBV5-3 falls under the ORF class, with uncertain function. Here the CDR3 reads CARPPRDAGELFF. In nucleotides, the CDR3 is TGTGCCAGGCCCCCTAGAGACGCCGGGGAGCTGTTTTTT.